This T cell receptor (beta chain) was sequenced during a study of T cell repertoires in cytomegalovirus infection. Looking at the study overall: From public TCR beta signatures came an indication of both CMV infection and matching HLA type.

General study findings and limits: Clonotype analysis showed dominance of the ex vivo response by HLA-C-restricted CMV-specific TCR beta clonotypes.

As regards this clonotype: Its antigen is not known.

MiXCR was run by TCRdb on the reads, yielding one entry per CDR3 protein. The table has approximately 300,000 distinct CDR3 sequences, 25% to 35% seen once. In germline, CDR1 is KGHDR, CDR2 SFDVKD. Trimming took off 4 bases at V and 5 bases at J, with 18 bases between the two ends. The CDR3 consists of 16 residues. This receptor was obtained from a human donor in good health (CMV status not recorded). Some clones in this sample may be carry-over from other donors' samples. Source: cultured PBMCs, taken from culture after CMV antigen stimulation. V gene TRBV24-1 combines with J gene TRBJ2-3; a possible D gene is TRBD2 (6 bases). The CDR3 nucleotides are TGTGCCACCAGTGAGACCCCCGGACTACGGAAAGATACGCAGTATTTT. Protein sequence: CATSETPGLRKDTQYF.